The clone carrying this TCR beta chain was counted between two and nine times. Its antigen is not identified. The data are from a study of cytomegalovirus exposure and HLA in healthy donors. This CDR3 comprises 15 residues. The V gene's germline CDR1 is LNHDA and CDR2 SQIVND (reference sequence). Deletions cut 1 base from V and 1 base from J, with 10 bases between. General study findings and limits: A prior analysis recorded that most TCR beta V segments were productive about 87% or about 30% of the time. Researchers left out some V segments, among them TRBV6-2 and TRBV6-3, as indistinguishable. Most TCR sequences were seen very rarely across donors, but some public TCRs occurred in many.

PCR amplification relied on 60 Vbeta primers (plus 13 Jbeta primers). The method was immunoSEQ multiplex PCR; TCRdb's version includes in-frame clones alone and lacks a portion of them. The sample lists under 200,000 clones; 10% to 15% were seen once. This TCR was recovered from a man in his fifties in good health and CMV-seropositive. This chain joins TRBV19 and TRBJ1-1; no clear D gene. The sequenced material came from PBMCs. The CDR3 loop is CASSIGAGWNTEAFF. DNA for the CDR3: TGTGCCAGTAGTATAGGGGCGGGCTGGAACACTGAAGCTTTCTTT.